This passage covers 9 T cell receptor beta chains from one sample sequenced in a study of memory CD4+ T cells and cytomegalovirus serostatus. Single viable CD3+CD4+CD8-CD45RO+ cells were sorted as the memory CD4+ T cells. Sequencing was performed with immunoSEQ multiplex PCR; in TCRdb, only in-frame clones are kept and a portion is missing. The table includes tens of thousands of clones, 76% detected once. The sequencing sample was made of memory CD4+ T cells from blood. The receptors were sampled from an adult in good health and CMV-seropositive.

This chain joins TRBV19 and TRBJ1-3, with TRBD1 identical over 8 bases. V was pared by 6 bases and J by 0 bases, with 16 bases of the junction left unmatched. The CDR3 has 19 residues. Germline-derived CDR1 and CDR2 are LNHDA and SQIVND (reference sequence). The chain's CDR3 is CASRLTGESFSASGNTIYF. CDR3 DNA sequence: TGTGCCAGTAGACTGACAGGGGAATCCTTTTCCGCCTCTGGAAACACCATATATTTT.

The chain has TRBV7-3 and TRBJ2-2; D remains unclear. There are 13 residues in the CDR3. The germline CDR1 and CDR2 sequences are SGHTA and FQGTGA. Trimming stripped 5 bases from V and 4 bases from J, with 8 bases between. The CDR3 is CASSPPGTGELFF. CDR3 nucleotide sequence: TGTGCCAGCAGCCCCCCTGGCACCGGGGAGCTGTTTTTT.

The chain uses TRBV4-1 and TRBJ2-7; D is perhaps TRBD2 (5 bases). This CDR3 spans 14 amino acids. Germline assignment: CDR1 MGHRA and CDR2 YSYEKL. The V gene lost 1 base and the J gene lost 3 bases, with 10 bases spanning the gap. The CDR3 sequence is CASSQATRGYEQYF. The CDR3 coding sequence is TGCGCCAGCAGCCAAGCTACCCGGGGCTACGAGCAGTACTTC.

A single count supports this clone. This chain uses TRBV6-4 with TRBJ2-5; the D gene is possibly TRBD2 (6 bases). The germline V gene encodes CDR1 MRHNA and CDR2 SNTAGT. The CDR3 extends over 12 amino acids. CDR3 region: CARKGLEETQYF. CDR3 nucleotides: TGTGCAAGAAAGGGACTCGAAGAGACCCAGTACTTC.

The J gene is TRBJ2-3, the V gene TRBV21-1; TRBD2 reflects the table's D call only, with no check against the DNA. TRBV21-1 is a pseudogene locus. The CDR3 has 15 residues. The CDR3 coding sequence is TGTGCCAGCACCGCGACTAGCGGTTTCACAGATACGCAGTATTTT. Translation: CASTATSGFTDTQYF.

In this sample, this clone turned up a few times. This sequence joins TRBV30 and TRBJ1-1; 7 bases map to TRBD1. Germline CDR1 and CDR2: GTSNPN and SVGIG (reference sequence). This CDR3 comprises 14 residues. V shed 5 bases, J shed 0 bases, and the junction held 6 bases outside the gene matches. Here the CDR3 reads CAWGDSYLNTEAFF. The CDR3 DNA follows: TGTGCCTGGGGGGACAGCTACTTGAACACTGAAGCTTTCTTT. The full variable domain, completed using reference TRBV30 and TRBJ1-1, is SQTIHQWPATLVQPVGSPLSLECTVEGTSNPNLYWYRQAAGRGLQLLFYSVGIGQISSEVPQNLSASRPQDRQFILSSKKLLLSDSGFYLCAWGDSYLNTEAFFGQGTRLTVV.

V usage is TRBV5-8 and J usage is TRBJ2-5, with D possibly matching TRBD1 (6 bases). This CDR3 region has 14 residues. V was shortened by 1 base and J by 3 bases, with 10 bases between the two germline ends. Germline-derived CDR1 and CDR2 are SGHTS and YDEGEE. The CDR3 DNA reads TGTGCCAGCAGCTTGCCAGGGGCCAAAGAGACCCAGTACTTC. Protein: CASSLPGAKETQYF. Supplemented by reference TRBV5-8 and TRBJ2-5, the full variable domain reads EAGVTQSPTHLIKTRGQQATLRCSPISGHTSVYWYQQALGLGLQFLLWYDEGEERNRGNFPPRFSGRQFPNYSSELNVNALELEDSALYLCASSLPGAKETQYFGPGTRLLVL.

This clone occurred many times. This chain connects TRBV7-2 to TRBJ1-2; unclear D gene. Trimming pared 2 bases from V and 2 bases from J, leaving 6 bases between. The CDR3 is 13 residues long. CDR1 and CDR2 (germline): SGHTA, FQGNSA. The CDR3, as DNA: TGTGCCAGCAGCTTACCGGAAAACTATGGCTACACCTTC. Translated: CASSLPENYGYTF. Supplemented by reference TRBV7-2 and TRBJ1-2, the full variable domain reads GAGVSQSPSNKVTEKGKDVELRCDPISGHTALYWYRQSLGQGLEFLIYFQGNSAPDKSGLPSDRFSAERTGGSVSTLTIQRTQQEDSAVYLCASSLPENYGYTFGSGTRLTVV.

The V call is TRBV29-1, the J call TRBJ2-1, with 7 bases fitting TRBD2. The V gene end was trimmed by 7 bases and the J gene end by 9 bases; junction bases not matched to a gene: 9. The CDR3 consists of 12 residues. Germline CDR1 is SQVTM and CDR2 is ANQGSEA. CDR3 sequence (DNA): TGCAGCGGCACCGGGACTAATTTTGAGCAGTTCTTC. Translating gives CSGTGTNFEQFF.